The rows below give T cell receptor beta chains drawn from one sample of a study of blood T cell repertoires in COVID-19. Only in-frame clones appear in the TCRdb table, and some are missing; sequencing was by immunoSEQ multiplex PCR. Of some 150,000 clones detected, 70% to 90% appear once; the ten largest clones hold approximately 8%. Sequencing was done on a sample of peripheral blood. The receptor source for this set is a woman aged 55 to 70 with COVID-19, enrolled during active disease. Each CDR3 is given with its conserved first and last residue. A D gene is named only where the DNA matches it firmly. Clone size is given for some rows only: seen once, a few or many times, or a class if the clone is expanded.

size: .
J: TRBJ1-2
V: TRBV5-4
D: TRBD1
CDR3: CASSLPGTGTGNYGYTF
DNA: TGTGCCAGCAGCTTGCCGGGCACCGGGACAGGGAACTATGGCTACACCTTC

size: .
J: TRBJ2-7
V: TRBV5-1
D: .
CDR3: CASRPAVTYEQYF
DNA: TGCGCCAGCAGACCAGCGGTCACGTACGAGCAGTACTTC

size: .
J: TRBJ1-5
V: TRBV18
D: TRBD1
CDR3: CASSRQGRDSNQPQHF
DNA: TGTGCCAGCTCTCGACAGGGGAGGGATAGCAATCAGCCCCAGCATTTT

size: .
J: TRBJ1-4
V: TRBV12-3/TRBV12-4
D: .
CDR3: CASSPGSSEKLFF
DNA: TGTGCCAGCAGCCCAGGGTCGAGCGAAAAACTGTTTTTT

size: once
J: TRBJ2-5
V: TRBV4-2
D: TRBD2
CDR3: CASSHALAGQETQYF
DNA: TGTGCCAGCAGCCATGCGCTAGCGGGGCAAGAGACCCAGTACTTC

size: .
J: TRBJ2-2
V: TRBV2
D: .
CDR3: CASNEGLGITGELFF
DNA: TGTGCCAGCAACGAGGGCCTGGGGATCACCGGGGAGCTGTTTTTT

size: .
J: TRBJ1-2
V: TRBV6-5
D: .
CDR3: CASSPLGGNYGYTF
DNA: TGTGCCAGCAGTCCCCTTGGGGGGAACTATGGCTACACCTTC

size: .
J: TRBJ2-5
V: TRBV2
D: TRBD1
CDR3: CASSPGQAEETQYF
DNA: TGTGCCAGCAGCCCGGGACAGGCAGAAGAGACCCAGTACTTC

size: once
J: TRBJ2-3
V: TRBV6-6
D: .
CDR3: CASRAEMGGGTDTQYF
DNA: TGTGCCAGCAGAGCAGAAATGGGGGGAGGCACAGATACGCAGTATTTT

size: .
J: TRBJ2-1
V: TRBV20-1
D: .
CDR3: CSASPSVSEQFF
DNA: TGCAGTGCTAGTCCTAGCGTCAGTGAGCAGTTCTTC

size: .
J: TRBJ1-2
V: TRBV6-4
D: .
CDR3: CASSDEWGANYGYTF
DNA: TGTGCCAGCAGTGACGAATGGGGAGCTAACTATGGCTACACCTTC

size: .
J: TRBJ1-2
V: TRBV6-5
D: .
CDR3: CASSQEGSSYGYTF
DNA: TGTGCCAGCAGCCAGGAGGGCAGTAGCTATGGCTACACCTTC

size: .
J: TRBJ2-1
V: TRBV3-1/TRBV3-2
D: TRBD2
CDR3: CASSQVPTSDPFF
DNA: TGTGCCAGCAGCCAAGTGCCTACTAGCGATCCGTTCTTC

size: once
J: TRBJ2-7
V: TRBV5-8
D: TRBD2
CDR3: CASSGGGGELYEQYF
DNA: TGTGCCAGCAGCGGCGGGGGGGGCGAACTCTACGAGCAGTACTTC

size: .
J: TRBJ2-7
V: TRBV5-1
D: TRBD1
CDR3: CASSLATGVFDEQYF
DNA: TGCGCCAGCAGCTTGGCGACAGGGGTATTCGACGAGCAGTACTTC

size: .
J: TRBJ1-6
V: TRBV18
D: .
CDR3: CASSQNPGTPRSYNSPLHF
DNA: TGTGCCAGCTCACAAAACCCCGGGACACCTCGCTCCTATAATTCACCCCTCCACTTT

size: .
J: TRBJ1-3
V: TRBV30
D: TRBD1
CDR3: CAWSRGQDSGNTIYF
DNA: TGTGCCTGGAGTAGGGGACAGGACTCTGGAAACACCATATATTTT

size: many
J: TRBJ1-2
V: TRBV12-3/TRBV12-4
D: TRBD1
CDR3: CASSVRDSNGYTF
DNA: TGTGCCAGCAGTGTCCGGGACAGCAATGGCTACACCTTC

size: .
J: TRBJ1-6
V: TRBV6-5
D: .
CDR3: CASSVEGLNSPLHF
DNA: TGTGCCAGCAGCGTGGAGGGGCTAAATTCACCCCTCCACTTT

size: .
J: TRBJ2-7
V: TRBV18
D: TRBD1
CDR3: CASSPPGQGLYEQYF
DNA: TGTGCCAGCTCACCCCCCGGACAGGGGCTCTACGAGCAGTACTTC

size: .
J: TRBJ1-2
V: TRBV5-1
D: .
CDR3: CASRVYEGTSGYTF
DNA: TGCGCCAGCAGGGTGTACGAGGGTACGAGTGGCTACACCTTC

size: .
J: TRBJ2-7
V: TRBV2
D: TRBD2
CDR3: CASSEMGLAGGLVTYEQYF
DNA: TGTGCCAGCAGTGAAATGGGACTAGCGGGGGGGCTGGTGACCTACGAGCAGTACTTC

size: .
J: TRBJ1-3
V: TRBV9
D: .
CDR3: CASSVYGESGNTIYF
DNA: TGTGCCAGCAGCGTGTACGGGGAGTCTGGAAACACCATATATTTT

size: few
J: TRBJ2-2
V: TRBV28
D: TRBD2
CDR3: CASSFPGLGYTGELFF
DNA: TGTGCCAGCAGTTTTCCGGGACTAGGATACACCGGGGAGCTGTTTTTT

size: .
J: TRBJ2-1
V: TRBV7-9
D: .
CDR3: CASSKHDGYNEQFF
DNA: TGTGCCAGCAGCAAACACGATGGCTACAATGAGCAGTTCTTC

size: once
J: TRBJ2-1
V: TRBV2
D: TRBD1
CDR3: CASSQGQGVYFDEQFF
DNA: TGTGCCAGCAGTCAAGGACAGGGGGTTTATTTCGATGAGCAGTTCTTC

size: .
J: TRBJ1-3
V: TRBV19
D: TRBD1
CDR3: CASSSKGQGKRSGNTIYF
DNA: TGTGCCAGTAGTAGTAAAGGACAGGGGAAGAGGTCTGGAAACACCATATATTTT

size: few
J: TRBJ1-5
V: TRBV4-2
D: .
CDR3: CASSPLEGGQPQHF
DNA: TGTGCCAGCAGCCCCTTGGAAGGCGGACAGCCCCAGCATTTT

size: .
J: TRBJ1-2
V: TRBV10-2
D: .
CDR3: CASSEGHYYYGYTF
DNA: TGCGCCAGCAGTGAGGGACATTACTACTATGGCTACACCTTC

size: once
J: TRBJ1-4
V: TRBV2
D: .
CDR3: CATGRDEKLFF
DNA: TGTGCAACAGGGCGGGATGAAAAACTGTTTTTT

size: .
J: TRBJ1-4
V: TRBV13
D: TRBD1
CDR3: CASSINRGSAEKLFF
DNA: TGTGCCAGCAGCATCAACAGGGGCAGTGCTGAAAAACTGTTTTTT

size: once
J: TRBJ2-2
V: TRBV3-1/TRBV3-2
D: .
CDR3: CASSSTGELFF
DNA: TGTGCCAGCAGCTCTACCGGGGAGCTGTTTTTT

size: .
J: TRBJ1-1
V: TRBV12-5
D: .
CDR3: CASGLPADTEAFF
DNA: TGTGCTAGTGGTTTGCCAGCGGACACTGAAGCTTTCTTT

size: .
J: TRBJ2-3
V: TRBV5-1
D: TRBD1
CDR3: CASSSTQGTGTDTQYF
DNA: TGCGCCAGCAGCTCTACCCAAGGGACAGGGACAGATACGCAGTATTTT

size: .
J: TRBJ1-2
V: TRBV11-2
D: TRBD1
CDR3: CASSGQGSYGYTF
DNA: TGTGCCAGCAGCGGACAGGGGTCCTATGGCTACACCTTC

size: few
J: TRBJ2-7
V: TRBV2
D: .
CDR3: CASSVMWGSANYEQYF
DNA: TGTGCCAGCAGTGTAATGTGGGGCAGCGCGAACTACGAGCAGTACTTC

size: .
J: TRBJ2-1
V: TRBV4-1
D: TRBD2
CDR3: CASSRGLAGGRKEQFF
DNA: TGCGCCAGCAGCCGCGGTCTGGCGGGGGGCCGAAAGGAGCAGTTCTTC

size: .
J: TRBJ2-5
V: TRBV27
D: .
CDR3: CASSFKGGLAQYF
DNA: TGTGCCAGCAGTTTTAAGGGTGGACTGGCCCAGTACTTC

size: .
J: TRBJ2-3
V: TRBV5-4
D: TRBD2
CDR3: CASSSTSGGRPTTDTQYF
DNA: TGTGCCAGCAGCTCAACTAGCGGGGGGCGCCCCACCACAGATACGCAGTATTTT

size: .
J: TRBJ1-2
V: TRBV19
D: TRBD1
CDR3: CASTDRSYGYTF
DNA: TGTGCCAGCACGGACAGGTCCTATGGCTACACCTTC

size: .
J: TRBJ2-5
V: TRBV4-2
D: TRBD1
CDR3: CASSQGRQGGNQETQYF
DNA: TGTGCCAGCAGCCAAGGGCGACAGGGGGGAAACCAAGAGACCCAGTACTTC

size: .
J: TRBJ2-5
V: TRBV11-2
D: TRBD1
CDR3: CASSLGFSNRGPQETQYF
DNA: TGTGCCAGCAGCTTAGGATTTTCTAACAGGGGACCCCAAGAGACCCAGTACTTC

size: .
J: TRBJ2-7
V: TRBV3-1/TRBV3-2
D: TRBD1
CDR3: CASSETRGQGASEQYF
DNA: TGTGCCAGCAGCGAAACCCGGGGACAGGGGGCCTCCGAGCAGTACTTC

size: .
J: TRBJ1-1
V: TRBV7-2
D: .
CDR3: CASSLLGGAWNTEAFF
DNA: TGTGCCAGCAGCTTACTGGGGGGTGCATGGAACACTGAAGCTTTCTTT

size: .
J: TRBJ2-7
V: TRBV6-2/TRBV6-3
D: TRBD1
CDR3: CASSYPRQETGVDEQYF
DNA: TGTGCCAGCAGTTACCCCCGGCAGGAGACAGGGGTCGACGAGCAGTACTTC

size: .
J: TRBJ2-7
V: TRBV5-4
D: TRBD1
CDR3: CASSRDREEQYF
DNA: TGTGCCAGCAGCCGAGACAGGGAAGAGCAGTACTTC

size: .
J: TRBJ1-2
V: TRBV5-4
D: .
CDR3: CASSLKVQPRGYTF
DNA: TGTGCCAGCAGCTTGAAGGTACAACCGCGGGGCTACACCTTC

size: .
J: TRBJ2-6
V: TRBV6-5
D: .
CDR3: CASFRWATGANVLTF
DNA: TGTGCCAGCTTCCGTTGGGCGACTGGGGCCAACGTCCTGACTTTC

size: .
J: TRBJ2-7
V: TRBV4-1
D: TRBD2
CDR3: CASSPSQRGITAEQYF
DNA: TGCGCCAGCAGCCCAAGTCAGCGGGGGATTACCGCAGAGCAGTACTTC

size: few
J: TRBJ2-3
V: TRBV18
D: .
CDR3: CASSPQSTDTQYF
DNA: TGTGCCAGCTCACCCCAGAGCACAGATACGCAGTATTTT

size: .
J: TRBJ2-7
V: TRBV6-5
D: TRBD1
CDR3: CASSYRTGEQYF
DNA: TGTGCCAGCAGTTATAGGACAGGCGAGCAGTACTTC

size: .
J: TRBJ1-1
V: TRBV6-5
D: TRBD1
CDR3: CASSLQGFRTEAFF
DNA: TGTGCCAGCAGCTTACAGGGGTTTCGCACTGAAGCTTTCTTT

size: .
J: TRBJ1-1
V: TRBV18
D: TRBD1
CDR3: CASSERQGVGTEAFF
DNA: TGTGCCAGCTCAGAACGACAGGGGGTAGGGACTGAAGCTTTCTTT

size: .
J: TRBJ1-1
V: TRBV19
D: TRBD1
CDR3: CASSIRGLTEAFF
DNA: TGTGCCAGTAGTATCAGGGGGCTCACTGAAGCTTTCTTT